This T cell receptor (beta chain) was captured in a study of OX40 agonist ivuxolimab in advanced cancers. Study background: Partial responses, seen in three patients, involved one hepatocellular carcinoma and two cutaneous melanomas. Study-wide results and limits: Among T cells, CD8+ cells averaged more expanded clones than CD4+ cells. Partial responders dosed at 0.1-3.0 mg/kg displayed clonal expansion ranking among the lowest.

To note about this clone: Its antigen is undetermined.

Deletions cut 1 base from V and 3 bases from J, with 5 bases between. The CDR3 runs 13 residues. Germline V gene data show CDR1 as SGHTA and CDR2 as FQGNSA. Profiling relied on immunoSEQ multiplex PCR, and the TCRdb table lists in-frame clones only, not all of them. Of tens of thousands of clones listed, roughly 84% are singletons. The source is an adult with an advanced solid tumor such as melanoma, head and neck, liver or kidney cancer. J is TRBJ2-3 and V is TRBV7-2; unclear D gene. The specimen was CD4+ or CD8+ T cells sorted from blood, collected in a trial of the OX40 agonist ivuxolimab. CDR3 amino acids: CASSLEKTDTQYF. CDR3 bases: TGTGCCAGCAGCTTAGAGAAGACAGATACGCAGTATTTT.